Listed below are T cell receptor beta chains from one sample, sequenced in a study of blood T cell repertoires in COVID-19. Sequencing was performed with immunoSEQ multiplex PCR; in TCRdb, only in-frame clones are kept and a portion is missing. The sample carries about 250,000 clones, around 89% recorded once. The sample comprised peripheral blood. Every receptor here comes from a woman younger than 45 with COVID-19, enrolled during active disease. The CDR3 runs from the conserved cysteine through the conserved F or W. The D gene is left open where the match is weak.

J gene: TRBJ2-5
D gene: TRBD2
V gene: TRBV18
CDR3 protein: CASSPQAGGPQETQYF

J gene: TRBJ1-4
D gene: TRBD1
V gene: TRBV11-3
CDR3 protein: CASSRPTGGNATNEKLFF

J gene: TRBJ2-7
D gene: TRBD2
V gene: TRBV2
CDR3 protein: CASSVRGTLYEQYF

J gene: TRBJ2-7
D gene: .
V gene: TRBV9
CDR3 protein: CASSAPTLPYEQYF

J gene: TRBJ2-3
D gene: .
V gene: TRBV7-7
CDR3 protein: CASSGSGTLADTQYF

J gene: TRBJ1-2
D gene: TRBD1
V gene: TRBV5-1
CDR3 protein: CASTVDRGIGYTF

J gene: TRBJ1-2
D gene: .
V gene: TRBV6-2/TRBV6-3
CDR3 protein: CASTPTGGSNYGYTF

J gene: TRBJ1-2
D gene: TRBD1
V gene: TRBV27
CDR3 protein: CASSLRGTGLYGYTF

J gene: TRBJ1-1
D gene: TRBD1
V gene: TRBV6-2/TRBV6-3
CDR3 protein: CASSYGDRLEAFF

J gene: TRBJ1-6
D gene: TRBD1
V gene: TRBV28
CDR3 protein: CASSFQPGGNSPLHF

J gene: TRBJ2-7
D gene: .
V gene: TRBV29-1
CDR3 protein: CSVEDDRSYEQYF

J gene: TRBJ2-2
D gene: .
V gene: TRBV4-3
CDR3 protein: CASSREAANTGELFF

J gene: TRBJ1-5
D gene: TRBD1
V gene: TRBV28
CDR3 protein: CASSPLGTGVLSLASNQPQHF

J gene: TRBJ2-5
D gene: .
V gene: TRBV14
CDR3 protein: CASSIGETQYF

J gene: TRBJ1-2
D gene: TRBD1
V gene: TRBV6-5
CDR3 protein: CASSYSGQGALGYTF

J gene: TRBJ2-1
D gene: .
V gene: TRBV11-2
CDR3 protein: CASSFGSLSSYNEQFF

J gene: TRBJ2-7
D gene: .
V gene: TRBV6-5
CDR3 protein: CASSYSGVHEQYF

J gene: TRBJ1-2
D gene: .
V gene: TRBV5-1
CDR3 protein: CASSLYGGDGYTF

J gene: TRBJ2-1
D gene: TRBD2
V gene: TRBV7-9
CDR3 protein: CASSLGLAVYEQFF

J gene: TRBJ1-1
D gene: .
V gene: TRBV9
CDR3 protein: CASSGASNTEAFF

J gene: TRBJ2-3
D gene: TRBD2
V gene: TRBV5-1
CDR3 protein: CASSLTASGDTQYF

J gene: TRBJ2-3
D gene: TRBD2
V gene: TRBV3-1/TRBV3-2
CDR3 protein: CASSQVAGFTDTQYF

J gene: TRBJ1-1
D gene: .
V gene: TRBV4-2
CDR3 protein: CASSQDGTRGEGTEAFF

J gene: TRBJ1-1
D gene: .
V gene: TRBV19
CDR3 protein: CASSKDSWGTEAFF

J gene: TRBJ1-1
D gene: .
V gene: TRBV19
CDR3 protein: CATSGRGRGNTEAFF

J gene: TRBJ2-1
D gene: TRBD1
V gene: TRBV2
CDR3 protein: CASGYRGRHEQFF

J gene: TRBJ2-1
D gene: TRBD2
V gene: TRBV9
CDR3 protein: CASSVVLAGTGEQFF

J gene: TRBJ1-2
D gene: .
V gene: TRBV19
CDR3 protein: CASRTVGYGYTF

J gene: TRBJ2-5
D gene: TRBD1
V gene: TRBV7-7
CDR3 protein: CASSLHGQAQETQYF

J gene: TRBJ1-2
D gene: TRBD1
V gene: TRBV7-8
CDR3 protein: CASGNRGANYDGYTF

J gene: TRBJ2-3
D gene: .
V gene: TRBV24-1
CDR3 protein: CATSDHGPNRGTDTQYF

J gene: TRBJ2-5
D gene: TRBD2
V gene: TRBV4-1
CDR3 protein: CASRGELAGTSWGETQYF

J gene: TRBJ2-1
D gene: TRBD2
V gene: TRBV5-1
CDR3 protein: CASSLDVAGAGNEQFF

J gene: TRBJ2-1
D gene: TRBD2
V gene: TRBV10-3
CDR3 protein: CAISTSGVVGYEQFF

J gene: TRBJ2-3
D gene: TRBD1
V gene: TRBV19
CDR3 protein: CASSTRQGWGTDTQYF

J gene: TRBJ1-3
D gene: .
V gene: TRBV4-3
CDR3 protein: CASSQDGAGPSGNTIYF

J gene: TRBJ2-7
D gene: TRBD2
V gene: TRBV18
CDR3 protein: CASSPSGGSYEQYF

J gene: TRBJ1-1
D gene: .
V gene: TRBV18
CDR3 protein: CASSPPSGMNTEAFF

J gene: TRBJ1-4
D gene: .
V gene: TRBV7-9
CDR3 protein: CAVRQVSNEKLFF

J gene: TRBJ1-2
D gene: .
V gene: TRBV12-5
CDR3 protein: CASVPPGTFNYGYTF

J gene: TRBJ2-2
D gene: .
V gene: TRBV14
CDR3 protein: CASSQGSSGELFF

J gene: TRBJ2-1
D gene: TRBD1
V gene: TRBV6-5
CDR3 protein: CASSYTTGGADEQFF

J gene: TRBJ2-5
D gene: .
V gene: TRBV5-6
CDR3 protein: CASSSGLLETQYF

J gene: TRBJ1-3
D gene: TRBD1
V gene: TRBV12-5
CDR3 protein: CAHARDRGSGNTIYF

J gene: TRBJ2-5
D gene: .
V gene: TRBV11-3
CDR3 protein: CASSPRGGETQYF

J gene: TRBJ1-1
D gene: TRBD1
V gene: TRBV7-2
CDR3 protein: CASSGGTDTEAFF

J gene: TRBJ2-1
D gene: TRBD2
V gene: TRBV27
CDR3 protein: CASSLLAGGSNEQFF

J gene: TRBJ1-4
D gene: .
V gene: TRBV18
CDR3 protein: CASSPPATNEKLFF

J gene: TRBJ2-1
D gene: .
V gene: TRBV7-8
CDR3 protein: CASSDRDGETYNEQFF

J gene: TRBJ2-1
D gene: .
V gene: TRBV5-6
CDR3 protein: CASSSTMFRQFF

J gene: TRBJ1-1
D gene: .
V gene: TRBV18
CDR3 protein: CASSPTGNTEAFF

J gene: TRBJ2-3
D gene: .
V gene: TRBV7-2
CDR3 protein: CASSLTRYTDTQYF

J gene: TRBJ1-4
D gene: .
V gene: TRBV11-2
CDR3 protein: CASRRPGGGPNEKLFF

J gene: TRBJ1-3
D gene: .
V gene: TRBV28
CDR3 protein: CASSFTGIAGNTIYF

J gene: TRBJ1-2
D gene: .
V gene: TRBV24-1
CDR3 protein: CATIRGSANYGYTF

J gene: TRBJ2-5
D gene: TRBD1
V gene: TRBV5-1
CDR3 protein: CASSLGQGAWETQYF

J gene: TRBJ1-5
D gene: TRBD1
V gene: TRBV5-6
CDR3 protein: CASSGTGDQPQHF

J gene: TRBJ2-1
D gene: .
V gene: TRBV21-1
CDR3 protein: CASSKDSGGNGCEQFF

J gene: TRBJ2-1
D gene: TRBD1
V gene: TRBV14
CDR3 protein: CASSLSGTGVGQFF